Listed here is a single TCR beta chain. J was trimmed by 0 bases and V by 7 bases; bases with no gene match: 3. CDR3 length equals 14 residues. Germline V gene lookup returns CDR1 MDHEN and CDR2 SYDVKM. This entry belongs to a study of blood T cell repertoires in COVID-19. Across the study: Sites across the United States, Italy and Spain contributed samples from acute and convalescent COVID-19. PBMCs, B-cell-depleted T cells, or T cells provided the cDNA or gDNA that made up the material.

Per the study methods: Amplification of reference gene primers was used by the study to estimate nucleated cell counts. Sequencing used immunoSEQ multiplex PCR; TCRdb keeps in-frame clones, though not all of them. D and trimming were read from the DNA, whereas the V and J calls and clone size are those reported in that table. This sample yields roughly 300,000 clones, of which 89% are seen a single time; under 7.5% belongs to the top ten. Sequenced: peripheral blood. The TCR originated in a man younger than 35 who had recovered from COVID-19. This rearrangement joins TRBV28 to TRBJ2-7, with TRBD1 matching 10 bases. CDR3 nucleotides: TGTGCCAGCATTCGGGACAGGGGCTCCTACGAGCAGTACTTC. Translating it yields CASIRDRGSYEQYF.